A selection of T cell receptor beta chains follows, all from one sample in a study of PD-L1 blockade in urothelial cancer. Assay used: immunoSEQ multiplex PCR; TCRdb lists only in-frame clones, some missing. The data hold about 80,000 clones, with roughly 87% observed a single time. The source material was PBMCs, sampled around atezolizumab (anti-PD-L1) treatment. Every receptor here comes from a woman aged 70-85 years with urothelial cancer. CDR3s include the opening cysteine and the closing phenylalanine or tryptophan. A D gene is named only where the DNA matches it firmly. The listing skips clone size in some rows; elsewhere it reads once, few, many or a size class.

J: TRBJ2-5; D: -; V: TRBV13; size: -; DNA: TGTGCCAGCAGCTTACGGGATTACCAAGAGACCCAGTACTTC; CDR3: CASSLRDYQETQYF
J: TRBJ2-1; D: TRBD2; V: TRBV5-4; size: -; DNA: TGTGCCAGCAGCTTGGGCCTAGCGGGGGGCAATGAGCAGTTCTTC; CDR3: CASSLGLAGGNEQFF
J: TRBJ2-7; D: TRBD1; V: TRBV27; size: -; DNA: TGTGCCAGCAGGACAGGGTCCGAGCAGTACTTC; CDR3: CASRTGSEQYF
J: TRBJ2-5; D: TRBD2; V: TRBV4-1; size: -; DNA: TGCGCCAGCAGCCAAATAGCGGGGGAAAGCCAAGAGACCCAGTACTTC; CDR3: CASSQIAGESQETQYF
J: TRBJ1-5; D: TRBD1; V: TRBV6-1; size: -; DNA: TGTGCCAGCAGTTTTTCACAGGGGCCCAATCAGCCCCAGCATTTT; CDR3: CASSFSQGPNQPQHF
J: TRBJ2-2; D: TRBD2; V: TRBV5-1; size: few; DNA: TGCGCCAGCAGCTTGGAAGGGACTAGCCCCGGGGAGCTGTTTTTT; CDR3: CASSLEGTSPGELFF
J: TRBJ2-7; D: -; V: TRBV27; size: -; DNA: TGTGCCAGCAGTCATCAACAGGGTTACGAGCAGTACTTC; CDR3: CASSHQQGYEQYF
J: TRBJ1-2; D: -; V: TRBV10-3; size: -; DNA: TGTGCCATCAGTGAAGGGGCGGTGTATGGCTACACCTTC; CDR3: CAISEGAVYGYTF
J: TRBJ2-1; D: TRBD2; V: TRBV29-1; size: -; DNA: TGCAGCGCCGCTACAGCGGGAGCTTTACAGTTCTTC; CDR3: CSAATAGALQFF
J: TRBJ1-2; D: -; V: TRBV7-9; size: -; DNA: TGTGCCAGCAGCTCTCAGGGTACCTATGGCTACACCTTC; CDR3: CASSSQGTYGYTF
J: TRBJ2-6; D: TRBD1; V: TRBV18; size: -; DNA: TGTGCCAGCTCACCACGGGGACAGGGGCTAGGTGGGGCCAACGTCCTGACTTTC; CDR3: CASSPRGQGLGGANVLTF
J: TRBJ1-2; D: TRBD1; V: TRBV28; size: -; DNA: TGTGCCAGCAGGAGACAGGGGCTATTTAACTATGGCTACACCTTC; CDR3: CASRRQGLFNYGYTF
J: TRBJ2-7; D: TRBD1; V: TRBV7-9; size: -; DNA: TGTGCCAGCAGCGACAGGGGTCCCTACGAGCAGTACTTC; CDR3: CASSDRGPYEQYF
J: TRBJ2-7; D: -; V: TRBV4-1; size: -; DNA: TGCGCCAGCAGCCAAGAAGGACTTTCATCGAGGGAGCAGTACTTC; CDR3: CASSQEGLSSREQYF
J: TRBJ1-1; D: -; V: TRBV11-2; size: few; DNA: TGTGCCAGCAGCTTACAGGGAATGGACACTGAAGCTTTCTTT; CDR3: CASSLQGMDTEAFF
J: TRBJ1-1; D: -; V: TRBV18; size: -; DNA: TGTGCCAGCTCATCACAAGGACAGACTGAAGCTTTCTTT; CDR3: CASSSQGQTEAFF
J: TRBJ2-7; D: TRBD2; V: TRBV7-2; size: -; DNA: TGTGCCAGCAGCTTAGAGCGGGGTAGCGAGCAGTACTTC; CDR3: CASSLERGSEQYF
J: TRBJ2-7; D: -; V: TRBV11-2; size: -; DNA: TGTGCCAGCAGCTTAGGCTGGCTCCCTCCTTACGAGCAGTACTTC; CDR3: CASSLGWLPPYEQYF
J: TRBJ2-1; D: TRBD1; V: TRBV11-1; size: -; DNA: TGTGCCAGCAGCTTAGGTGGAAGACAGGGGAGCCTATACAATGAGCAGTTCTTC; CDR3: CASSLGGRQGSLYNEQFF
J: TRBJ1-2; D: -; V: TRBV7-9; size: -; DNA: TGTGCCAGCAGCTCGCGGCGACAGGCGACTAACTATGGCTACACCTTC; CDR3: CASSSRRQATNYGYTF
J: TRBJ1-5; D: TRBD1; V: TRBV7-2; size: -; DNA: TGTGCCAGCAGCTTATTCCAGGGGGGCAATCAGCCCCAGCATTTT; CDR3: CASSLFQGGNQPQHF
J: TRBJ1-2; D: -; V: TRBV15; size: -; DNA: TGTGCCACCAGCAGAGCCGGGGTTTCGGATGGCTACACCTTC; CDR3: CATSRAGVSDGYTF
J: TRBJ2-7; D: TRBD2; V: TRBV28; size: -; DNA: TGTGCCAGCAGTCCCATCGGGAGGCCCTCCTACGAGCAGTACTTC; CDR3: CASSPIGRPSYEQYF